The present entry profiles one TCR beta chain with its context. Its antigen is unknown. The sample belongs to a study of immune evolution from preneoplasia to lung adenocarcinoma. Germline CDR1 reads GTSNPN; CDR2 reads SVGIG (reference sequence). The ends lost 3 bases at V and 10 bases at J; junction bases unmatched: 6. This CDR3 comprises 14 residues. This table comes from immunoSEQ multiplex PCR, and its TCRdb copy is limited to in-frame clones, with some not included. Among over 4,000 clones listed, roughly 90% were seen once. Overall study results and limits: Top clone share appeared to fall from AAH through AIS, MIA, adenocarcinoma. Clonality was highest in normal lung, lower in later-stage lesions apparently.

Between about 2013 and 2018, patients underwent resection in Japan or China. H&E slides confirmed each diagnosis, reviewed by two pathologists independently. Sample: FFPE invasive lung adenocarcinoma tissue. This TCR was recovered from a person aged 45 to 59 with lung adenocarcinoma. The chain carries TRBV30 and TRBJ2-1; 13 nucleotides align to TRBD2. The CDR3 region has the DNA TGTGCCTGGAGACTAGCGGGAGGGCCGGGGGAGCAGTTCTTC. This sequence encodes CAWRLAGGPGEQFF. Drawing the rest from reference TRBV30 and TRBJ2-1, the complete variable domain is SQTIHQWPATLVQPVGSPLSLECTVEGTSNPNLYWYRQAAGRGLQLLFYSVGIGQISSEVPQNLSASRPQDRQFILSSKKLLLSDSGFYLCAWRLAGGPGEQFFGPGTRLTVL.